This T cell receptor beta chain was captured by sequencing in a study of T cell responses to AZD1222 COVID-19 vaccine. Study information: Investigators merged groups given second doses at roughly 4 or roughly 12 weeks.

Trimming removed 3 bases from V and 3 bases from J, with 11 bases in between. CDR3 length: 14 residues. Germline CDR1 SGHDN, CDR2 FVKESK. Study-level points and caveats: Seropositive AZD1222 recipients at baseline numbered only five or six. No day 14 peak samples; only post-peak repertoires were characterized. As reported, nearly half of all spike-specific TCRs target variant regions that are unmutated.

The table came from immunoSEQ multiplex PCR; TCRdb's copy has only in-frame clones and leaves some out. The sample lists approximately 180,000 clones, just over 90% occurring once. A note on this clone: Its antigen is not known.

The sequence derives from an adult in good health. V gene TRBV14 combines with J gene TRBJ1-1; maybe TRBD1 (5 bases). Here the sequenced sample was peripheral blood, taken on day 0 of AZD1222 vaccination. Here the CDR3 reads CASSHRRGDTEAFF. The CDR3 DNA sequence: TGTGCCAGCAGCCATCGGCGAGGGGACACTGAAGCTTTCTTT.